These T cell receptor beta chains were read from a single sample in a study of CD8 T cells in ankylosing spondylitis. TCRdb called the 5' RACE reads again in MiXCR, with one record for every CDR3 protein. The table has fewer than 200,000 distinct CDR3 sequences, approximately 18% seen once. Sequenced: blood, either unsorted or a sorted T cell fraction (not recorded which). The source is a male donor under 30 with ankylosing spondylitis or in good health (not recorded which). Each CDR3 is given with its conserved first and last residue. D genes are given only for firm matches. The size field is filled for only some rows; it gives once, few, many or a size class.

clone_size d_call j_call v_call cdr3_aa cdr3_nt
- TRBD1 TRBJ2-1 TRBV12-5 CASVPGQAYNEQFF TGTGCTAGTGTTCCGGGACAGGCGTACAATGAGCAGTTCTTC
many - TRBJ2-3 TRBV11-1 CASSLERGTQYF TGTGCCAGCAGCTTAGAAAGGGGTACGCAGTATTTT
many - TRBJ2-5 TRBV4-2 CASSQDRARAQYF TGTGCCAGCAGCCAAGATAGGGCGCGGGCCCAGTACTTC
many - TRBJ2-1 TRBV14 CASSRLGSSNEQFF TGTGCCAGCAGCCGCCTAGGCAGTTCTAATGAGCAGTTCTTC
many - TRBJ1-1 TRBV6-5 CASSYDRFYEAFF TGTGCCAGCAGTTATGACCGATTTTATGAAGCTTTCTTT
many TRBD1 TRBJ1-6 TRBV20-1 CSARGDRGRSPLHF TGCAGTGCTAGAGGGGACAGGGGACGTTCACCCCTCCACTTT
few - TRBJ1-6 TRBV27 CASSYSENSPLHF TGTGCCAGCAGTTACAGCGAAAATTCACCCCTCCACTTT
many - TRBJ2-3 TRBV20-1 CSVSEGRLTDTQYF TGCAGTGTTTCGGAGGGGCGGCTCACAGATACGCAGTATTTT
- TRBD2 TRBJ2-7 TRBV20-1 CSGIAGGTYEQYF TGCAGTGGGATAGCGGGAGGGACCTACGAGCAGTACTTC
many TRBD1 TRBJ1-1 TRBV28 CASSTTGDGNTEAFF TGTGCCAGCAGTACAACAGGGGACGGGAACACTGAAGCTTTCTTT
many - TRBJ2-6 TRBV5-1 CASSPTGADSGANVLTF TGCGCCAGCAGCCCCACCGGGGCGGACTCTGGGGCCAACGTCCTGACTTTC
many TRBD1 TRBJ1-1 TRBV7-8 CASDLGTGNTEAFF TGTGCCAGCGATCTCGGGACAGGTAACACTGAAGCTTTCTTT
many - TRBJ1-5 TRBV12-3/TRBV12-4 CASSLAEGQPQHF TGTGCCAGCAGCTTAGCAGAGGGCCAGCCCCAGCATTTT
- - TRBJ2-5 TRBV6-4 CASSDLAFQETQYF TGTGCCAGCAGTGACTTGGCATTCCAAGAGACCCAGTACTTC
- TRBD2 TRBJ2-1 TRBV29-1 CSVDGTNVYNEQFF TGCAGCGTTGATGGGACTAACGTCTACAATGAGCAGTTCTTC
- TRBD2 TRBJ2-7 TRBV29-1 CSVVGTRVYKDEQYF TGCAGCGTTGTGGGGACTAGAGTATACAAAGACGAGCAGTACTTC
many - TRBJ1-1 TRBV12-3/TRBV12-4 CASSLILPEAFF TGTGCCAGCAGTTTAATCCTTCCTGAAGCTTTCTTT
many TRBD1 TRBJ2-2 TRBV2 CASSEARTGRTGELFF TGTGCCAGCAGTGAAGCTAGGACAGGGAGAACCGGGGAGCTGTTTTTT
- - TRBJ2-1 TRBV11-2 CASSSLGDRSSYNEQFF TGTGCCAGCAGCTCGTTGGGAGACCGGAGCTCCTACAATGAGCAGTTCTTC
many TRBD2 TRBJ2-1 TRBV28 CASSLGGGIYNEQFF TGTGCCAGCAGTTTGGGCGGGGGGATATACAATGAGCAGTTCTTC